This TCR beta chain was identified in a study of blood T cell repertoires in COVID-19. Study-wide context: The study drew acute and convalescent COVID-19 samples from the United States, Italy and Spain. T cells, B-cell-depleted T cells, or PBMCs supplied cDNA or gDNA.

How the authors handled the data: By means of reference gene primer amplification, nucleated cell counts were estimated. Here immunoSEQ multiplex PCR was the method, and the copy in TCRdb shows in-frame clones only, minus some. From that table come the V and J calls and clone size; the DNA was used to work out D and trimming. The table includes approximately 190,000 clones, 80% to 95% detected once. The germline CDR1 and CDR2 sequences are MGHRA and YSYEKL. V lost 7 bases to trimming and J lost 0 bases, with 10 bases between them. CDR3 size: 14 residues. This chain connects TRBV4-1 to TRBJ2-1; D unresolved. The sample taken for sequencing was peripheral blood. The clonotype originates from a man between 50 and 59 years old with acute or convalescent COVID-19. CDR3 in DNA: TGCGCCAGCAAGGCGGCTTCCTCCTACAATGAGCAGTTCTTC. Amino acid sequence: CASKAASSYNEQFF.